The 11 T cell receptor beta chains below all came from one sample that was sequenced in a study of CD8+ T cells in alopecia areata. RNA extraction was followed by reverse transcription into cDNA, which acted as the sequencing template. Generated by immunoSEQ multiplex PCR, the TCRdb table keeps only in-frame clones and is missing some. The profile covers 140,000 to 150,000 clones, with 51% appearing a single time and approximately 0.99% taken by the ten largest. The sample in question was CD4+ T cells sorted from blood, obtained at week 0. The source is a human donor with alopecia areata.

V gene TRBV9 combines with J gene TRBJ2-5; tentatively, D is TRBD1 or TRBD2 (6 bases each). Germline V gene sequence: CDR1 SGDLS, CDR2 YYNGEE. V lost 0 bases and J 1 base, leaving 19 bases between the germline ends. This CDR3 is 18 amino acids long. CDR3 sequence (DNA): TGTGCCAGCAGCGTAGGATTTATCGGTTGGGGGGCCCAAGAGACCCAGTACTTC. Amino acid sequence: CASSVGFIGWGAQETQYF.

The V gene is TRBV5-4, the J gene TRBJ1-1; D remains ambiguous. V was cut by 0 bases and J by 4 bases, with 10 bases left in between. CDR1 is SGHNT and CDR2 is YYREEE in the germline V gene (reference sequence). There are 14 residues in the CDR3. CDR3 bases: TGTGCCAGCAGCTTGGTAGGGTACGGCACTGAAGCTTTCTTT. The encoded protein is CASSLVGYGTEAFF.

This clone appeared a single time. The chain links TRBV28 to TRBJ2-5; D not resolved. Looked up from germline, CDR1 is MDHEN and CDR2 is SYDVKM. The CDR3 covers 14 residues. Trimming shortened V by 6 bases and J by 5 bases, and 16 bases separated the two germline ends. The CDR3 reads CASSPWKSEETQYF. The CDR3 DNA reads TGTGCCAGCAGCCCTTGGAAGTCGGAGGAGACCCAGTACTTC.

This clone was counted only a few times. The CDR3 nucleotides read TGTGCCAGCGCTGGACAGGGGTTCCGCGGGGAGCAGTACTTC. Translation: CASAGQGFRGEQYF. The genes are TRBV6-5 and TRBJ2-7; 9 bases align to TRBD1. CDR3 length: 14 amino acids. The germline V gene has CDR1 MNHEY and CDR2 SVGAGI. Trimming cost V 8 bases and J 7 bases; bases outside gene matches: 12.

The CDR3 DNA reads as TGTGCCTGGAGTCCGCTAACTAGCGGGAGAACCCATGAGCAGTTCTTC. The encoded protein is CAWSPLTSGRTHEQFF. The V call is TRBV30, the J call TRBJ2-1, with 11 bases lining up with TRBD2. The CDR3 runs to 16 residues. The germline V gene has CDR1 GTSNPN and CDR2 SVGIG (reference sequence). The J segment lost 8 bases and the V segment lost 2 bases, leaving 11 bases of the junction unmatched.

Here the CDR3 reads CAAGPSGGETQYF. The CDR3 nucleotides read TGTGCCGCAGGCCCTTCGGGGGGAGAGACCCAGTACTTC. The chain employs TRBV10-3 and TRBJ2-5; 7 bases fit TRBD2. Looked up from germline, CDR1 is ENHRY and CDR2 is SYGVKD. J gave up 4 bases and V 11 bases, and 10 bases lay outside the gene matches. The CDR3 sequence is 13 residues long.

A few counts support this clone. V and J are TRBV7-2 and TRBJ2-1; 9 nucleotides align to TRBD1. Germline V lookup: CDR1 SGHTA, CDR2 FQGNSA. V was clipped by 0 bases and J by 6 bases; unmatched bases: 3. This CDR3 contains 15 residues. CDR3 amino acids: CASSLAWTGVNEQFF. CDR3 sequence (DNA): TGTGCCAGCAGCTTAGCCTGGACAGGGGTCAATGAGCAGTTCTTC. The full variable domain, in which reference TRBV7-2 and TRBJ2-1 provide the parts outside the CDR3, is GAGVSQSPSNKVTEKGKDVELRCDPISGHTALYWYRQSLGQGLEFLIYFQGNSAPDKSGLPSDRFSAERTGGSVSTLTIQRTQQEDSAVYLCASSLAWTGVNEQFFGPGTRLTVL.

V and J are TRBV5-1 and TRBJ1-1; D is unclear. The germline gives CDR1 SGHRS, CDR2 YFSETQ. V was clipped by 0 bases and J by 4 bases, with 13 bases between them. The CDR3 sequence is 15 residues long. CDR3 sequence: CASSLEPPGVTEAFF. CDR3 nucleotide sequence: TGCGCCAGCAGCTTGGAGCCCCCCGGGGTCACTGAAGCTTTCTTT.

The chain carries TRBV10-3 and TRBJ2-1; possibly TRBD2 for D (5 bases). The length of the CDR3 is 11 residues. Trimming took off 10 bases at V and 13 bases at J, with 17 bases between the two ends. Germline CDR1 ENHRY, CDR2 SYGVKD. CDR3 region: CATGWESLQFF. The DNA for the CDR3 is TGTGCCACGGGGTGGGAATCTCTACAGTTCTTC.

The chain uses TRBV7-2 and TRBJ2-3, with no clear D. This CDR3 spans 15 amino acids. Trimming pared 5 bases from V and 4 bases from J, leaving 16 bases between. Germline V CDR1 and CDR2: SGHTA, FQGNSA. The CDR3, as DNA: TGTGCCAGCAGCCCGCGAATAGCTTGGGCAGATACGCAGTATTTT. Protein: CASSPRIAWADTQYF.

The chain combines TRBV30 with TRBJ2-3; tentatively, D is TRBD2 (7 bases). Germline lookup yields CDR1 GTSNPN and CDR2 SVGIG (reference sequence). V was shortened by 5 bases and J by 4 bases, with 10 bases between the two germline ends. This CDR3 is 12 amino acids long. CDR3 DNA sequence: TGTGCCTGGGGGGGGGCCCCAGATACGCAGTATTTT. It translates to CAWGGAPDTQYF.